This paragraph reports one T cell receptor beta chain. What it binds is unknown. One end of the junction is discordant with germline, which a read error may explain. The data were taken from a study of tumor-infiltrating lymphocytes in primary liver carcinoma. Study at large: The patients, men and women alike, were aged 30 to 69 years. Study observations and caveats: Researchers found tumor-adjacent and tumor-blood pairs overlapped less than tumor region pairs.

Production of TCR beta cDNA used 500 ng total RNA together with a constant-region primer. ARM-PCR, slightly modified, supplied the TCR beta libraries through three nested multiplex PCR rounds. TCRdb re-called the multiplex PCR reads with MiXCR, one entry per CDR3 protein. The sample consists of roughly 100,000 distinct CDR3 sequences, roughly 85% of them appearing once. Co-extraction of both nucleic acids (RNA and DNA) used roughly 18-32 mg of unsorted bulk tissue. With chronic HBV infection, the patients were also treatment-naive. The TCR was taken from a man aged 35 to 55 with primary liver carcinoma and hepatitis B virus infection. Sequencing was performed on liver tumor tissue from sampling region 3. Subset here: tumor region T3, left-lateral pole.

CDR3 sequence (DNA): TGTGCCTGCAGCTTAGATAGAGCAGGTCTAGCCAAAAACATTCAGTATTTC. It yields the protein CACSLDRAGLAKNIQYF. This chain links TRBV11-1 with TRBJ2-4, with D perhaps TRBD2 (5 bases). Germline CDR1 SGHAT, CDR2 FQDESV (reference sequence). This CDR3 spans 17 amino acids.